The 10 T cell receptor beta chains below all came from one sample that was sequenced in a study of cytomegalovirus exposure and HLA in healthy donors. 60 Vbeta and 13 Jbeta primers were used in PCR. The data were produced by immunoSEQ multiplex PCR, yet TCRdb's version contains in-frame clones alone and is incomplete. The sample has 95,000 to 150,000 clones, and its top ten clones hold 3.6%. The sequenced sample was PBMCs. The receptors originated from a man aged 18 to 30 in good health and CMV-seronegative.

CDR3: CASSRGELNTEAFF. DNA of the CDR3: TGCGCCAGCAGCCGGGGGGAGCTGAACACTGAAGCTTTCTTT. The gene calls are TRBV5-1 and TRBJ1-1; D is perhaps TRBD1 (5 bases). The germline V gene encodes CDR1 SGHRS and CDR2 YFSETQ. The CDR3 contains 14 residues. The germline V and J ends were trimmed by 4 bases and 0 bases, with 10 bases remaining between them.

The CDR3 is CASGKGLDYGYTF. CDR3 DNA sequence: TGTGCCAGCGGAAAGGGGCTGGACTATGGCTACACCTTC. V and J are TRBV7-9 and TRBJ1-2; the D gene is possibly TRBD1 (5 bases). Trimming cost V 8 bases and J 3 bases, with 13 bases left between them. CDR3 size: 13 residues. In germline, CDR1 is SEHNR, CDR2 FQNEAQ (reference sequence).

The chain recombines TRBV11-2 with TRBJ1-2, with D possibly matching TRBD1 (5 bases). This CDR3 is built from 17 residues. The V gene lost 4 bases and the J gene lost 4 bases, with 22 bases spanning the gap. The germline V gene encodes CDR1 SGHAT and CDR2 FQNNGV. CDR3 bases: TGTGCCAGCAGCTCTCTGGGGGGTCCCAGTACCTCCTATGGCTACACCTTC. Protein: CASSSLGGPSTSYGYTF.

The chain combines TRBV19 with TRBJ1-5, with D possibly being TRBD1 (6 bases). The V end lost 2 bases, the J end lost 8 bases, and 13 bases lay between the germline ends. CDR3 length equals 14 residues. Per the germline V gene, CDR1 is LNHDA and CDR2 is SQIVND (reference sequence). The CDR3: CASSIPGGGEPQHF. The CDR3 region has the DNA TGTGCCAGTAGTATACCCGGAGGGGGGGAGCCCCAGCATTTT.

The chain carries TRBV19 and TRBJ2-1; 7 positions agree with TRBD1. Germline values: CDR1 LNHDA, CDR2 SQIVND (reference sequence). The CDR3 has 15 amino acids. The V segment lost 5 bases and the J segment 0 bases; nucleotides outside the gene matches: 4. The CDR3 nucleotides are TGTGCCAGTAGTGGGGGACAGATCTCCTACAATGAGCAGTTCTTC. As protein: CASSGGQISYNEQFF.

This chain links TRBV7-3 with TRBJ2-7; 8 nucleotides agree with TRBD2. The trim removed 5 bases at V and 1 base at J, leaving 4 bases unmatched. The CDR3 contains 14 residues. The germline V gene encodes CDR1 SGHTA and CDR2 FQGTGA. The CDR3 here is CASSPGRGSYEQYF. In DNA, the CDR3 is TGTGCCAGCAGCCCCGGGAGGGGATCCTACGAGCAGTACTTC.

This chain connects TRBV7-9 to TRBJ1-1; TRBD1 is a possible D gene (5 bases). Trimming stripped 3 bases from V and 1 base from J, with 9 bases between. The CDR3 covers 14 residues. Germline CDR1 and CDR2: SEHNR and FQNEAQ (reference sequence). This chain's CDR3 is CASSFGTANTEAFF. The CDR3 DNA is TGTGCCAGCAGCTTCGGGACTGCGAACACTGAAGCTTTCTTT.

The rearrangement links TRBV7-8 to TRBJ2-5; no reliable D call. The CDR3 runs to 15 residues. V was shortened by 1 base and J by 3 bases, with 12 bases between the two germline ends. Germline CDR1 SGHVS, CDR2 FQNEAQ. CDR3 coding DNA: TGTGCCAGCAGCTTAGGTGTGTACTCTGAAGAGACCCAGTACTTC. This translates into CASSLGVYSEETQYF. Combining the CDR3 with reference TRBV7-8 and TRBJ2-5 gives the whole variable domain GAGVSQSPRYKVAKRGQDVALRCDPISGHVSLFWYQQALGQGPEFLTYFQNEAQLDKSGLPSDRFFAERPEGSVSTLKIQRTQQEDSAVYLCASSLGVYSEETQYFGPGTRLLVL.

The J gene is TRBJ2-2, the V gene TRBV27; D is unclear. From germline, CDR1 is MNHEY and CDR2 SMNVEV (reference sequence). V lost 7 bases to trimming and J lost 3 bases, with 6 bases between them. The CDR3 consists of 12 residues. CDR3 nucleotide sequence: TGTGCCAGCAAGCCCGACACCGGGGAGCTGTTTTTT. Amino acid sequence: CASKPDTGELFF.

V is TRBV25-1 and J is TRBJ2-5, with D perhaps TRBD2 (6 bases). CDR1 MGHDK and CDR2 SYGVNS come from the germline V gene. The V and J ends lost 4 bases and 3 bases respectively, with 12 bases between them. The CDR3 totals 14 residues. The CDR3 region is CASSGGRFKETQYF. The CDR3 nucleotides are TGTGCCAGCAGTGGGGGGAGGTTTAAAGAGACCCAGTACTTC.